This T cell receptor beta chain was observed in a study of blood T cell repertoires in COVID-19. Study summary: Spain, Italy and the United States supplied samples that represented acute and convalescent COVID-19. The analysed material was cDNA or gDNA that came from T cells, B-cell-depleted T cells, or PBMCs.

In the original workflow: Estimated nucleated cell counts came from reference gene primer amplification. TCRdb's copy holds only in-frame clones and misses some; the assay was immunoSEQ multiplex PCR. From that table come the V and J calls and clone size; the DNA was used to work out D and trimming. The sample has 150,000 or so clones, 91% seen once. CDR3 length: 12 amino acids. Germline CDR1 reads SGHTA; CDR2 reads FQGNSA. After removal of 3 bases from V and 13 bases from J, the junction contained 2 bases not matched to a gene. The receptor was derived from a man aged 45-65 years with acute or convalescent COVID-19. The sequenced sample consisted of peripheral blood. The chain joins TRBV7-2 to TRBJ1-6; 8 nucleotides align to TRBD1. This CDR3 reads CASSLNRGPLHF. CDR3 DNA sequence: TGTGCCAGCAGCTTGAACAGGGGGCCCCTCCACTTT.